This T cell receptor beta chain came from a study of blood T cell repertoires in COVID-19. TCRdb's copy holds only in-frame clones and misses some; the assay was immunoSEQ multiplex PCR. The table has around 300,000 clones, about 93% seen once. Sequencing input: peripheral blood. The source of this sequence is a woman aged 25 to 39 with COVID-19, enrolled during active disease.

CDR3 coding DNA: TGTGCCAGCAGCTTCTGGGCAACAGATACGCAGTATTTT. Translation: CASSFWATDTQYF. The gene calls are TRBV7-2 and TRBJ2-3; no firm D call. The V end was cut by 3 bases, the J end by 3 bases, with 7 bases between. The germline CDR1 and CDR2 sequences are SGHTA and FQGNSA. There are 13 residues in the CDR3.